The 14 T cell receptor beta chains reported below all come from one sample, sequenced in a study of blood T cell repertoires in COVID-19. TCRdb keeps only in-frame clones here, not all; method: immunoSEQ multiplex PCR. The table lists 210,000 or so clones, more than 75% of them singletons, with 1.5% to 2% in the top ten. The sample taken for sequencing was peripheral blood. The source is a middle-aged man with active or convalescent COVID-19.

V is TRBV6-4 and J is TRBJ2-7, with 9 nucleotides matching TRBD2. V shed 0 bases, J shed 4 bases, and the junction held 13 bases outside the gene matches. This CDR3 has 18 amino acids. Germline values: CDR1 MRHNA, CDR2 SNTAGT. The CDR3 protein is CASSDSGVSGRSKYEQYF. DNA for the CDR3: TGTGCCAGCAGTGACTCGGGGGTTAGCGGGAGAAGTAAATACGAGCAGTACTTC.

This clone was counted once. The CDR3 coding sequence is TGTGCCAGCAGCCCCCGTCTGCGGGTAGGCTATGGCTACACCTTC. Protein product: CASSPRLRVGYGYTF. The chain couples TRBV9 to TRBJ1-2; D is undetermined. V was trimmed by 4 bases and J by 4 bases, leaving 17 bases between them. In germline, CDR1 is SGDLS, CDR2 YYNGEE. The CDR3 length is 15 residues.

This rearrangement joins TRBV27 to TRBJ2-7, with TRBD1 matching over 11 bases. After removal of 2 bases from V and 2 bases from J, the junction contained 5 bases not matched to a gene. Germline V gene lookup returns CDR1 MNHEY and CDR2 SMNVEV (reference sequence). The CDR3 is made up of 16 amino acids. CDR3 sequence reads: CASSLAGTGGAYEQYF. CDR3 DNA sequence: TGTGCCAGCAGTTTAGCCGGGACAGGGGGGGCCTACGAGCAGTACTTC.

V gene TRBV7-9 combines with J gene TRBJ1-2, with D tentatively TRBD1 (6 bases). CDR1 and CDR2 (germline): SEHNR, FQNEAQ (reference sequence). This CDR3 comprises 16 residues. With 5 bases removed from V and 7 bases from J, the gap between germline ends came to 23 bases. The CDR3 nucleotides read TGTGCCAGCAGCGCCATACAGGGTATGGACCCCTTTGGCTACACCTTC. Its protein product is CASSAIQGMDPFGYTF.

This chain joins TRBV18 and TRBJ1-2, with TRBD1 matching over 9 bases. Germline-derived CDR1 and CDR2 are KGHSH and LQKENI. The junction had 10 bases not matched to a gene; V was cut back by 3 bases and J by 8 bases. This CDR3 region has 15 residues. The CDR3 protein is CASSPGQGRPLGYTF. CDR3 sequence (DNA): TGTGCCAGCTCACCCGGACAGGGGCGACCCCTAGGCTACACCTTC.

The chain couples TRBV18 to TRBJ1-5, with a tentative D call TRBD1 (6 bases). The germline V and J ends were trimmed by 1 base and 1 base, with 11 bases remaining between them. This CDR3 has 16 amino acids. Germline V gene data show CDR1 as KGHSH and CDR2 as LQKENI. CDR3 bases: TGTGCCAGCTCACCACAGGGGGATGTCAGCAATCAGCCCCAGCATTTT. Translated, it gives CASSPQGDVSNQPQHF.

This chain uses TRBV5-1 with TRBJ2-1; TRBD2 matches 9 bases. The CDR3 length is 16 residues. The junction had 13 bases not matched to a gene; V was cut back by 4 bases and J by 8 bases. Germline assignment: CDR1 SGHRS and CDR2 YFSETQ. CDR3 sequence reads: CASSLDPGLASYEQFF. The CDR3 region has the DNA TGCGCCAGCAGCCTAGACCCGGGACTAGCATCCTATGAGCAGTTCTTC.

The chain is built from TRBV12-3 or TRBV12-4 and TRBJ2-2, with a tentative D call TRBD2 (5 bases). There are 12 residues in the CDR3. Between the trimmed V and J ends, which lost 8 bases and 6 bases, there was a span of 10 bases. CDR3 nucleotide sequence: TGTGCCAGCCACAAGAGGGCCGGGGAGCTGTTTTTT. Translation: CASHKRAGELFF.

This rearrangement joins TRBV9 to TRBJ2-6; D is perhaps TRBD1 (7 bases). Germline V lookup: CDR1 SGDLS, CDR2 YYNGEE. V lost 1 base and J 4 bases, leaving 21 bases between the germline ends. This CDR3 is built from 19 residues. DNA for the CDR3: TGTGCCAGCAGCGTACCGGAGGGGGCAGGGGACCCCGGGGCCAACGTCCTGACTTTC. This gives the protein CASSVPEGAGDPGANVLTF.

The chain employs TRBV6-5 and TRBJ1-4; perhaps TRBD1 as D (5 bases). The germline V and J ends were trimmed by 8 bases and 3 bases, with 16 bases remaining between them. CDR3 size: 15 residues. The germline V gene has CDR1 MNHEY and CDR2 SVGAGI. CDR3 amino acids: CASGPSGSANEKLFF. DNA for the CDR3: TGTGCCAGCGGCCCCTCAGGGTCGGCTAATGAAAAACTGTTTTTT.

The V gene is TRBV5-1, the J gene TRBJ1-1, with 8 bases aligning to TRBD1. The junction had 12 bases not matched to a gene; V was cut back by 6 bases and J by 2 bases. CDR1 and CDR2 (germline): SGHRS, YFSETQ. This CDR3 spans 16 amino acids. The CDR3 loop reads CASNPWAGGQNTEAFF. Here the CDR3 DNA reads TGCGCCAGCAACCCCTGGGCAGGGGGCCAAAACACTGAAGCTTTCTTT.

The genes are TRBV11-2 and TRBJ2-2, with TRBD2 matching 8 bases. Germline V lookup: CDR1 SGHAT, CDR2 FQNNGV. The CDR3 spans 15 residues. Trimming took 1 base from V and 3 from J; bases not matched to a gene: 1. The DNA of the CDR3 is TGTGCCAGCAGCTTAGGGCGGGGGGACACCGGGGAGCTGTTTTTT. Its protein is CASSLGRGDTGELFF. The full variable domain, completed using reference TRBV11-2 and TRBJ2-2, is EAGVAQSPRYKIIEKRQSVAFWCNPISGHATLYWYQQILGQGPKLLIQFQNNGVVDDSQLPKDRFSAERLKGVDSTLKIQPAKLEDSAVYLCASSLGRGDTGELFFGEGSRLTVL.

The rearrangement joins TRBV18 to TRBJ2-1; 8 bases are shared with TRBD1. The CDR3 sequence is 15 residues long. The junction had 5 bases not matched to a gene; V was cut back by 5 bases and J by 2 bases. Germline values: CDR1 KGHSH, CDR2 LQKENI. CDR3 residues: CASSSGTGTYNEQFF. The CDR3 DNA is TGTGCCAGCTCATCTGGGACAGGTACCTACAATGAGCAGTTCTTC.

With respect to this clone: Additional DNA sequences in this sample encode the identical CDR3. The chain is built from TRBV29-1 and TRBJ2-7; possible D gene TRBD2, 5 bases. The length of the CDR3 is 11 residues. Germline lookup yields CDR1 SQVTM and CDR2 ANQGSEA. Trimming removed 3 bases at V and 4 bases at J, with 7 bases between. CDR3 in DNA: TGCAGCGTTGACTCGGGGTACGAGCAGTACTTC. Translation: CSVDSGYEQYF.